This TCR beta chain was obtained from a study of cytomegalovirus exposure and HLA in healthy donors. The wider study: According to later analysis, the same platform produced the roughly 120 validation and several hundred first-cohort repertoires. Overall study results and limits: The study labeled 180 or so TCR beta chains cytomegalovirus-associated. Most TCR sequences were rare, but some public TCRs occurred in many donors. Reports indicated that the classifier achieved high specificity and sensitivity in diagnosing cytomegalovirus status.

The V gene lost 4 bases and the J gene lost 5 bases, with 12 bases spanning the gap. The CDR3 has 15 residues. The germline V gene has CDR1 SEHNR and CDR2 FQNEAQ (reference sequence). In the case of this clone: Its antigen is currently unknown.

Assay used: immunoSEQ multiplex PCR; TCRdb lists only in-frame clones, some missing. There are 150,000 to 200,000 clones in the sample; 96% occur only once, and about 0.94% lies in the top ten. The receptor comes from a woman under 30 in good health and CMV-seronegative. The chain joins TRBV7-9 to TRBJ1-6; D is possibly TRBD1 (6 bases). The sequencing input was PBMCs. CDR3 coding DNA: TGTGCCAGCAGCTCGAACAGGGCTGATAATTCACCCCTCCACTTT. Its translation is CASSSNRADNSPLHF. Together with reference TRBV7-9 and TRBJ1-6, the CDR3 gives the full variable domain: DTGVSQNPRHKITKRGQNVTFRCDPISEHNRLYWYRQTLGQGPEFLTYFQNEAQLEKSRLLSDRFSAERPKGSFSTLEIQRTEQGDSAMYLCASSSNRADNSPLHFGNGTRLTVT.